Below are 24 T cell receptor beta chains sequenced from a single sample in a study of T cell responses to AZD1222 COVID-19 vaccine. Produced via immunoSEQ multiplex PCR; TCRdb's table is partial and in-frame only. The sample lists 170,000 or so clones, over 85% seen once, with about 1% in the top ten. Sequences were derived from peripheral blood, sampled 28 days after the second dose of the MenACWY control vaccine. Receptor source: an adult who received the MenACWY meningococcal vaccine as a control.

The chain links TRBV5-6 to TRBJ2-1; 8 bases align to TRBD2. The CDR3 consists of 13 residues. J was trimmed by 10 bases and V by 0 bases; bases with no gene match: 3. Per germline, CDR1 SGHDT and CDR2 YYEEEE. The CDR3 nucleotides are TGTGCCAGCAGCTTGGGGACTAGCCGCGAGCAGTTCTTC. It codes for CASSLGTSREQFF.

The rearrangement links TRBV10-3 to TRBJ1-2; weak D call: TRBD1 (5 bases). The V and J ends lost 4 bases and 6 bases respectively, with 18 bases between them. This CDR3 comprises 15 residues. Germline CDR1 and CDR2: ENHRY and SYGVKD. CDR3 bases: TGTGCCATCAGTGGGTTGGGACCCCCGGCCGATGGCTACACCTTC. It yields the protein CAISGLGPPADGYTF.

The CDR3 spells CASSRAPSGNTIYF. The CDR3, as DNA: TGTGCCAGTAGCCGGGCCCCCTCTGGAAACACCATATATTTT. The genes are TRBV19 and TRBJ1-3; D is undetermined. Germline CDR1 reads LNHDA; CDR2 reads SQIVND (reference sequence). The CDR3 runs to 14 residues. Trimming removed 6 bases from V and 0 bases from J, with 9 bases in between.

This chain links TRBV15 with TRBJ2-2; 8 nucleotides match TRBD2. The germline gives CDR1 LNHNV, CDR2 YYDKDF (reference sequence). V lost 0 bases to trimming and J lost 1 base; unmatched junction nucleotides: 7. The CDR3 sequence is 18 residues long. This CDR3 is CATSRDQRLAGNTGELFF. CDR3 nucleotide sequence: TGTGCCACCAGCAGAGATCAGCGGCTAGCGGGGAACACCGGGGAGCTGTTTTTT. The variable domain in full, completed from reference TRBV15 and TRBJ2-2, reads DAMVIQNPRYQVTQFGKPVTLSCSQTLNHNVMYWYQQKSSQAPKLLFHYYDKDFNNEADTPDNFQSRRPNTSFCFLDIRSPGLGDTAMYLCATSRDQRLAGNTGELFFGEGSRLTVL.

The chain couples TRBV20-1 to TRBJ1-1; D is undetermined. Germline V gene lookup returns CDR1 DFQATT and CDR2 SNEGSKA (reference sequence). The CDR3 covers 12 residues. Trimming removed 7 bases at V and 4 bases at J, with 13 bases between. This CDR3 reads CSGREWATEAFF. For the CDR3, the DNA is TGCAGTGGTCGTGAATGGGCCACTGAAGCTTTCTTT.

The rearrangement joins TRBV5-8 to TRBJ2-4; no definite D call. The germline V gene encodes CDR1 SGHTS and CDR2 YDEGEE. This CDR3 is built from 15 residues. Trimming took 0 bases from V and 0 from J, leaving 7 bases between them. CDR3: CASSLGQIAKNIQYF. DNA of the CDR3: TGTGCCAGCAGCTTGGGGCAGATAGCCAAAAACATTCAGTACTTC.

The V gene is TRBV7-2, the J gene TRBJ2-2, with 9 bases lining up with TRBD2. Unmatched junction bases numbered 1, after V lost 3 bases and J lost 2 bases. Looked up from germline, CDR1 is SGHTA and CDR2 is FQGNSA. There are 15 residues in the CDR3. CDR3 coding DNA: TGTGCCAGCAGCTTTAGCGGGGGTAACACCGGGGAGCTGTTTTTT. It yields the protein CASSFSGGNTGELFF.

V is TRBV11-2 and J is TRBJ2-3, with TRBD2 as a possible D gene (6 bases). Germline V gene sequence: CDR1 SGHAT, CDR2 FQNNGV. This CDR3 spans 13 amino acids. V dropped 5 bases and J dropped 10 bases, with 16 bases sitting between them. The CDR3, as DNA: TGTGCCAGCAGCCTCAAAAGGAGGGAGGCGCAGTATTTT. As protein: CASSLKRREAQYF. The full variable domain, with the rest looked up from reference TRBV11-2 and TRBJ2-3, is EAGVAQSPRYKIIEKRQSVAFWCNPISGHATLYWYQQILGQGPKLLIQFQNNGVVDDSQLPKDRFSAERLKGVDSTLKIQPAKLEDSAVYLCASSLKRREAQYFGPGTRLTVL.

The chain couples TRBV6-5 to TRBJ2-3, with D possibly matching TRBD2 (5 bases). V lost 6 bases, J lost 2 bases, and 6 bases lay in between. The CDR3 loop spans 12 amino acids. CDR1 and CDR2 (germline): MNHEY, SVGAGI. The CDR3 sequence: CASSRDTDTQYF. CDR3 DNA: TGTGCCAGCAGCCGGGACACAGATACGCAGTATTTT.

The chain links TRBV2 to TRBJ1-2; 10 nucleotides agree with TRBD1. The CDR3 covers 15 residues. The germline gives CDR1 SNHLY, CDR2 FYNNEI. V shed 7 bases, J shed 7 bases, and the junction held 12 bases outside the gene matches. The CDR3 spells CASTPGQGWDSGYTF. In nucleotides, the CDR3 is TGTGCCAGCACTCCGGGACAGGGGTGGGATTCTGGCTACACCTTC.

This sequence joins TRBV12-3 or TRBV12-4 and TRBJ1-4; D gene uncertain. V was clipped by 7 bases and J by 3 bases, with 9 bases between them. The length of the CDR3 is 13 residues. Here the CDR3 DNA reads TGTGCCAGCAAGGGATGGCCTAATGAAAAACTGTTTTTT. Its translation is CASKGWPNEKLFF.

The chain has TRBV29-1 and TRBJ1-1, with 7 positions matching TRBD1. The CDR3 extends over 13 amino acids. Trimming took 8 bases from V and 4 from J; bases not matched to a gene: 10. CDR1 and CDR2 (germline): SQVTM, ANQGSEA. Written as DNA, the CDR3 is TGCAGCTACCAGGGGGATTGGAGCACTGAAGCTTTCTTT. Amino acids: CSYQGDWSTEAFF. Full variable domain (rest looked up from reference TRBV29-1 and TRBJ1-1): SAVISQKPSRDICQRGTSLTIQCQVDSQVTMMFWYRQQPGQSLTLIATANQGSEATYESGFVIDKFPISRPNLTFSTLTVSNMSPEDSSIYLCSYQGDWSTEAFFGQGTRLTVV.

This rearrangement joins TRBV6-6 to TRBJ2-1; 8 bases agree with TRBD2. Germline values: CDR1 MNHNY, CDR2 SVGAGI (reference sequence). The CDR3 runs to 13 residues. V was pared by 8 bases and J by 10 bases, with 10 bases of the junction left unmatched. CDR3 in DNA: TGTGCCAGCGGAACAACCTCTAGCGGGGAGCAGTTCTTC. It encodes CASGTTSSGEQFF.

The gene calls are TRBV6-5 and TRBJ1-6; D gene ambiguous. V lost 7 bases, J lost 2 bases, and 6 bases lay in between. Looked up from germline, CDR1 is MNHEY and CDR2 is SVGAGI. The CDR3 is made up of 13 amino acids. This CDR3 is CASKLTYNSPLHF. The CDR3 DNA reads TGTGCCAGCAAGCTCACCTATAATTCACCCCTCCACTTT.

The gene calls are TRBV19 and TRBJ1-2; no clear D. V was cut by 9 bases and J by 6 bases, with 14 bases left in between. The CDR3 extends over 12 amino acids. Germline CDR1 is LNHDA and CDR2 is SQIVND (reference sequence). Written as DNA, the CDR3 is TGTGCCAGCAAGCTTTACCAACATGGCTACACCTTC. Translation gives CASKLYQHGYTF.

The V gene is TRBV7-9, the J gene TRBJ1-5, with no clear D. The CDR3 sequence is 13 residues long. The V end was cut by 5 bases, the J end by 5 bases, with 10 bases between. Germline CDR1 and CDR2: SEHNR and FQNEAQ (reference sequence). CDR3 in DNA: TGTGCCAGCAGCCAAGCGGCTTATCAGCCCCAGCATTTT. As protein: CASSQAAYQPQHF.

The genes are TRBV10-3 and TRBJ2-5; D might be TRBD1 (5 bases). The V gene lost 5 bases and the J gene lost 0 bases, with 7 bases spanning the gap. Germline V lookup: CDR1 ENHRY, CDR2 SYGVKD. The CDR3 is made up of 13 amino acids. Here the CDR3 reads CAISLDNQETQYF. The CDR3 DNA is TGTGCCATCAGTCTGGACAACCAAGAGACCCAGTACTTC.

This chain uses TRBV7-2 with TRBJ2-3; tentatively, D is TRBD1 or TRBD2 (6 bases each). Trimming removed 1 base from V and 2 bases from J, with 13 bases in between. Germline CDR1 SGHTA, CDR2 FQGNSA. CDR3 length: 16 residues. The CDR3 is CASSLVGGPNTDTQYF. For the CDR3, the DNA is TGTGCCAGCAGCTTAGTCGGGGGCCCTAACACAGATACGCAGTATTTT.

On this clone itself: The DNA is left out, because the CDR3 cannot be placed on it with certainty; the CDR3 is given as TCRdb lists it. The rearrangement joins TRBV11-2 to TRBJ2-4. The CDR3 spans 19 amino acids, including both terminal residues. CDR1 and CDR2 from the germline V gene are SGHAT and FQNNGV. This CDR3 is CASSLSRTFGPGPKNIQYF.

The chain joins TRBV19 to TRBJ1-6, with 7 bases identical to TRBD1. With V trimmed by 7 bases and J by 7 bases, 10 bases remained unmatched. The germline gives CDR1 LNHDA, CDR2 SQIVND (reference sequence). The CDR3 spans 15 residues. This chain's CDR3 is CASTPGQLHNSPLHF. The CDR3, as DNA: TGTGCCAGTACCCCGGGACAGCTACACAATTCACCCCTCCACTTT.

This chain joins TRBV4-2 and TRBJ2-7; weak D call: TRBD1 (6 bases). V was shortened by 1 base and J by 3 bases, with 10 bases between the two germline ends. Germline lookup yields CDR1 LGHNA and CDR2 YNFKEQ. The CDR3 totals 14 residues. The CDR3 reads CASSQATGYYEQYF. DNA of the CDR3: TGTGCCAGCAGCCAAGCCACAGGGTACTACGAGCAGTACTTC.

DNA of the CDR3: TGTGCCAGCAGTAGGGCAGCCGGAAACAATCAGCCCCAGCATTTT. This translates into CASSRAAGNNQPQHF. This chain joins TRBV7-6 and TRBJ1-5; no definite D call. Germline CDR1 reads SGHVS; CDR2 reads FNYEAQ. CDR3 length equals 15 residues. V lost 6 bases and J lost 3, with 15 bases in between.

The chain employs TRBV5-4 and TRBJ1-1; maybe TRBD1 (6 bases). The CDR3 length is 16 residues. The V end was cut by 4 bases, the J end by 1 base, with 17 bases between. The germline gives CDR1 SGHNT, CDR2 YYREEE (reference sequence). The CDR3 sequence: CASSPPGGRGNTEAFF. The CDR3 DNA sequence: TGTGCCAGCAGCCCCCCCGGGGGGCGGGGGAACACTGAAGCTTTCTTT. Supplemented by reference TRBV5-4 and TRBJ1-1, the full variable domain reads ETGVTQSPTHLIKTRGQQVTLRCSSQSGHNTVSWYQQALGQGPQFIFQYYREEENGRGNFPPRFSGLQFPNYSSELNVNALELDDSALYLCASSPPGGRGNTEAFFGQGTRLTVV.

The chain carries TRBV3-1 (or the pseudogene TRBV3-2) and TRBJ2-7, with D maybe TRBD1 (6 bases). Trimming shortened V by 2 bases and J by 9 bases, and 17 bases separated the two germline ends. CDR1 is LGHDT and CDR2 is YNNKEL in the germline V gene (reference sequence). CDR3 size: 14 residues. CDR3 bases: TGTGCCAGCAGCCAAACGACAGGAGGTTTGCGGCAGTACTTC. This encodes CASSQTTGGLRQYF.